The rows below give T cell receptor beta chains drawn from one sample of a study of monozygotic twins with inflammatory bowel disease. TCRdb reprocessed the 5' RACE reads and stores each CDR3 protein as one record, lacking DNA. This repertoire includes approximately 420,000 distinct CDR3 sequences. The specimen was blood. The origin of the receptors is a human donor with ulcerative colitis or Crohn's disease, or a healthy co-twin of an affected twin (not recorded which). Both conserved end residues are part of each CDR3.

j_call: TRBJ2-3; v_call: TRBV10-3; cdr3_aa: CAISDRTSGGGRDTQYF
j_call: TRBJ2-5; v_call: TRBV6-1; cdr3_aa: CASTLSGSGETQYF
j_call: TRBJ1-1; v_call: TRBV5-1; cdr3_aa: CASSRGTGDHFGTEAFF
j_call: TRBJ1-5; v_call: TRBV29-1; cdr3_aa: CSVKTQDGNQPQHF
j_call: TRBJ2-1; v_call: TRBV9; cdr3_aa: CASSVERGEQFF
j_call: TRBJ2-5; v_call: TRBV20-1; cdr3_aa: CSGLKQGKRETQYF
j_call: TRBJ2-3; v_call: TRBV12-3/TRBV12-4; cdr3_aa: CASSHRTGKDTQYF
j_call: TRBJ2-7; v_call: TRBV4-3; cdr3_aa: CASSQRGPSGSVIYEQYF
j_call: TRBJ2-7; v_call: TRBV18; cdr3_aa: CASSKSGAPYEQYF
j_call: TRBJ2-5; v_call: TRBV7-7; cdr3_aa: CASSSRGGHETQYF
j_call: TRBJ2-2; v_call: TRBV28; cdr3_aa: CASSPRTSGRAGSSGELFF
j_call: TRBJ1-1; v_call: TRBV10-3; cdr3_aa: CAIRGGGQEHAEAFF
j_call: TRBJ2-5; v_call: TRBV24-1; cdr3_aa: CATSGVGASGEETQYF
j_call: TRBJ2-7; v_call: TRBV4-3; cdr3_aa: CASSQDRSGGTWEQYF
j_call: TRBJ2-5; v_call: TRBV20-1; cdr3_aa: CSARDGLAGSETQYF
j_call: TRBJ2-1; v_call: TRBV3-1; cdr3_aa: CASSQWGGDEQFF
j_call: TRBJ2-3; v_call: TRBV5-6; cdr3_aa: CASSSTSGGLPDTQYF
j_call: TRBJ2-2; v_call: TRBV6-6; cdr3_aa: CASSYIGGELFF
j_call: TRBJ2-7; v_call: TRBV10-2; cdr3_aa: CASSESAPWTGSYEQYF
j_call: TRBJ1-2; v_call: TRBV20-1; cdr3_aa: CSTNHLSGPEANYGYTF
j_call: TRBJ1-6; v_call: TRBV27; cdr3_aa: CASSFPNSPLHF
j_call: TRBJ2-1; v_call: TRBV11-2; cdr3_aa: CASRKWTSGSYEQFF
j_call: TRBJ2-3; v_call: TRBV5-1; cdr3_aa: CASRRDRANTDTQYF
j_call: TRBJ2-4; v_call: TRBV28; cdr3_aa: CASTPGQPLTLAKNIQYF
j_call: TRBJ1-1; v_call: TRBV7-8; cdr3_aa: CASSPRGGNSASPNTEAFF
j_call: TRBJ2-7; v_call: TRBV4-1; cdr3_aa: CASSQGKAGGGRQYF
j_call: TRBJ2-5; v_call: TRBV7-2; cdr3_aa: CASSFNRQETQYF
j_call: TRBJ1-2; v_call: TRBV15; cdr3_aa: CATSRAVGRGDGYTF
j_call: TRBJ2-5; v_call: TRBV5-1; cdr3_aa: CASSPMGVGGQETQYF
j_call: TRBJ1-4; v_call: TRBV30; cdr3_aa: CAWSSTTGTVNEKLFF
j_call: TRBJ2-3; v_call: TRBV19; cdr3_aa: CASSTLGTSTDTQYF
j_call: TRBJ2-5; v_call: TRBV5-1; cdr3_aa: CASSHRDSAETQYF
j_call: TRBJ2-3; v_call: TRBV20-1; cdr3_aa: CSTQKTSTDTQYF
j_call: TRBJ2-3; v_call: TRBV19; cdr3_aa: CASSISLGSTDTQYF
j_call: TRBJ1-6; v_call: TRBV6-1; cdr3_aa: CASLDSPNGSPLHF
j_call: TRBJ2-7; v_call: TRBV28; cdr3_aa: CASRANYYEQYF
j_call: TRBJ1-1; v_call: TRBV27; cdr3_aa: CASGPGGARRAFF